The rows below give T cell receptor beta chains drawn from one sample of a study of OX40 agonist ivuxolimab in advanced cancers. TCRdb keeps only in-frame clones here, not all; method: immunoSEQ multiplex PCR. Among 55,000 to 70,000 clones listed, 90% were seen once. Sequencing used CD4+ or CD8+ T cells sorted from blood, obtained in a trial of the OX40 agonist ivuxolimab. Every receptor here comes from an adult with an advanced solid tumor such as melanoma, head and neck, liver or kidney cancer. Each CDR3 is given with its conserved first and last residue. The D gene is left open where the match is weak. The size field is filled for only some rows; it gives once, few, many or a size class.

CDR3aa | CDR3nt | d_gene | j_gene | v_gene | abundance
CASSEGGFDGYTF | TGTGCCAGCAGTGAAGGGGGTTTCGATGGCTACACCTTC | - | TRBJ1-2 | TRBV2 | -
CASSLAGADTQYF | TGTGCCAGCAGCTTGGCTGGGGCAGATACGCAGTATTTT | - | TRBJ2-3 | TRBV5-6 | -
CATSPGQGSYGYTF | TGTGCCACATCACCGGGACAGGGTAGCTATGGCTACACCTTC | TRBD1 | TRBJ1-2 | TRBV6-1 | -
CAWSVARVTAPQYF | TGTGCCTGGAGTGTGGCCAGGGTAACAGCACCGCAGTATTTT | - | TRBJ2-3 | TRBV30 | once
CAISSTGGAETQYF | TGTGCCATCAGTAGCACCGGAGGAGCGGAGACCCAGTACTTC | - | TRBJ2-5 | TRBV10-3 | -
CASRNGGSNQPQHF | TGTGCCAGCAGGAACGGGGGTAGCAATCAGCCCCAGCATTTT | - | TRBJ1-5 | TRBV6-5 | -
CASSLSLQWPEKLFF | TGTGCCAGCAGTTTATCCCTTCAGTGGCCTGAAAAACTGTTTTTT | - | TRBJ1-4 | TRBV28 | -
CASAGTGDSPLHF | TGTGCCAGCGCCGGGACAGGGGATTCACCCCTCCACTTT | TRBD1 | TRBJ1-6 | TRBV6-6 | once
CASSYFPGTAKDGYTF | TGTGCCAGCAGTTACTTCCCTGGGACGGCGAAGGATGGCTACACCTTC | - | TRBJ1-2 | TRBV6-5 | -
CSGGNQPQHF | TGCAGTGGGGGCAATCAGCCCCAGCATTTT | - | TRBJ1-5 | TRBV20-1 | few
CASVRGGAGANTGELFF | TGTGCCAGCGTTCGGGGTGGGGCGGGCGCGAACACCGGGGAGCTGTTTTTT | - | TRBJ2-2 | TRBV27 | few
CASSVAGSGNTIYF | TGTGCCAGCAGTGTTGCGGGCTCTGGAAACACCATATATTTT | - | TRBJ1-3 | TRBV25-1 | -
CASSLERGNAEAFF | TGCGCCAGCAGCTTGGAAAGGGGAAACGCTGAAGCTTTCTTT | - | TRBJ1-1 | TRBV5-1 | -
CASSFEGGNQPQHF | TGCGCCAGCAGCTTCGAGGGGGGGAATCAGCCCCAGCATTTT | - | TRBJ1-5 | TRBV5-1 | -
CASSFGGTGELFF | TGTGCCAGCAGTTTCGGGGGCACCGGGGAGCTGTTTTTT | - | TRBJ2-2 | TRBV6-6 | -
CASSPVGTGGYEQYF | TGTGCCAGCTCACCGGTGGGGACAGGGGGCTACGAGCAGTACTTC | TRBD1 | TRBJ2-7 | TRBV18 | -
CASSFSGSYEQYF | TGTGCCAGCAGCTTTTCCGGGTCGTACGAGCAGTACTTC | - | TRBJ2-7 | TRBV11-2 | few
CASSIPPPVVLTLDERGYYEQYF | TGTGCCAGCAGCATCCCCCCCCCAGTAGTATTAACCCTAGATGAGAGGGGGTACTACGAGCAGTACTTC | - | TRBJ2-7 | TRBV21-1 | -
CASSLEIKAGAFF | TGTGCCAGCAGCTTGGAAATCAAGGCAGGAGCTTTCTTT | - | TRBJ1-1 | TRBV5-5 | -
CASSLGLATAKNIQYF | TGCGCCAGCAGCTTGGGGCTAGCTACTGCCAAAAACATTCAGTACTTC | - | TRBJ2-4 | TRBV5-1 | -
CASSQSVRGLCGYTF | TGCGCCAGCAGTCAATCGGTGAGAGGGCTATGCGGCTACACCTTC | - | TRBJ1-2 | TRBV23-1 | -
CASSPLAGDQPQHF | TGTGCCAGTAGTCCCCTCGCGGGGGATCAGCCCCAGCATTTT | - | TRBJ1-5 | TRBV19 | -
CTSSPPPLAGPGGVLFF | TGCACCAGCAGCCCACCCCCCCTAGCCGGACCTGGCGGGGTGCTGTTTTTT | - | TRBJ2-2 | TRBV1 | few
CASSVGTGGPGELFF | TGTGCCAGCAGCGTAGGGACAGGGGGACCCGGGGAGCTGTTTTTT | TRBD1 | TRBJ2-2 | TRBV9 | -